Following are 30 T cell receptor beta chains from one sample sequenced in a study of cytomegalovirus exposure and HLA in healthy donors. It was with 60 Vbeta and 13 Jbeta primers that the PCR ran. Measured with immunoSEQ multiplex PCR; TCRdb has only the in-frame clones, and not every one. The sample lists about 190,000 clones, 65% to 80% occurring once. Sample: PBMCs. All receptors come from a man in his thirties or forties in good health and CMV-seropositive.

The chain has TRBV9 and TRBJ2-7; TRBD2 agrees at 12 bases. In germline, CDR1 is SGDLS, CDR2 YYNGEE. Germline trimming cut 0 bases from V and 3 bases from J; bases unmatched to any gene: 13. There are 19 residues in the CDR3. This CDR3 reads CASSVAPRLAGVSRYEQYF. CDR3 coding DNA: TGTGCCAGCAGCGTAGCCCCCCGACTAGCGGGGGTTTCCCGCTACGAGCAGTACTTC.

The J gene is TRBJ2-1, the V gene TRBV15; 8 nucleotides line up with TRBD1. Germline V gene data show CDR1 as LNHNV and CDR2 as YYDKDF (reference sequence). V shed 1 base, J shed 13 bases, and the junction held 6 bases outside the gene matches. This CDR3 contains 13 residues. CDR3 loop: CATSRAAGGIQFF. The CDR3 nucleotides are TGTGCCACCAGCAGAGCGGCAGGGGGCATACAGTTCTTC.

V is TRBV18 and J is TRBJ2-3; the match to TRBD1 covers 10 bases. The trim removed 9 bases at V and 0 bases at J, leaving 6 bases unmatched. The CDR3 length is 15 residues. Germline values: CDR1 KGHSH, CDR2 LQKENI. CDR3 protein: CASQGQGISTDTQYF. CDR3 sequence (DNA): TGTGCCAGTCAGGGACAGGGGATAAGCACAGATACGCAGTATTTT.

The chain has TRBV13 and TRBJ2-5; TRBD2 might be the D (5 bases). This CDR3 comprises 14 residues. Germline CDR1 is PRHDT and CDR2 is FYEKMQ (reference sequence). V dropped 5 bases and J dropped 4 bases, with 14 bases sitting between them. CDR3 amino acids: CASSHGGARETQYF. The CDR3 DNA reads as TGTGCCAGCAGCCACGGAGGCGCAAGAGAGACCCAGTACTTC.

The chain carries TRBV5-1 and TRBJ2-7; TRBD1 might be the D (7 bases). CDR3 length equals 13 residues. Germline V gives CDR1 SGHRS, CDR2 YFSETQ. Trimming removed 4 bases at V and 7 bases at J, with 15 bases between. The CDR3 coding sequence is TGCGCCAGCAGCCTTTCAGGGGGGCAAGAGCAGTACTTC. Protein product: CASSLSGGQEQYF.

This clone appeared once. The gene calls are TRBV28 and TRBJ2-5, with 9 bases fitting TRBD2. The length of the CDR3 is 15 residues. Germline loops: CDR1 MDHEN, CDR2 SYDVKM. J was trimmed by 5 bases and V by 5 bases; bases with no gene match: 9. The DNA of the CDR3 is TGTGCCAGCAGTCCAATAGCGGGAGTAGCCGAGACCCAGTACTTC. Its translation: CASSPIAGVAETQYF.

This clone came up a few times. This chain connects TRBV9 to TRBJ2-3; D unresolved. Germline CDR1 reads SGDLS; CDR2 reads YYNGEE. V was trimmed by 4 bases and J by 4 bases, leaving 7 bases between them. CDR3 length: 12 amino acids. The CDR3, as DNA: TGTGCCAGCAGCCGAAGCCCAGATACGCAGTATTTT. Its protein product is CASSRSPDTQYF.

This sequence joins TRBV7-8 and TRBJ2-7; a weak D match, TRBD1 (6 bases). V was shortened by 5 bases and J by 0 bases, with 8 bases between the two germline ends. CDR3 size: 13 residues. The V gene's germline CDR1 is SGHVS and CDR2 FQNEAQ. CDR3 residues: CASSQQGSYEQYF. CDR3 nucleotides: TGTGCCAGCAGCCAACAGGGCTCCTACGAGCAGTACTTC.

The CDR3 reads CAITSGQVSTDTQYF. The CDR3 DNA reads TGTGCCATCACCTCGGGACAGGTTAGCACAGATACGCAGTATTTT. The rearrangement joins TRBV10-3 to TRBJ2-3; 8 bases match TRBD1. This CDR3 spans 15 amino acids. V lost 7 bases and J lost 0; bases outside the gene matches: 6. Looked up from germline, CDR1 is ENHRY and CDR2 is SYGVKD.

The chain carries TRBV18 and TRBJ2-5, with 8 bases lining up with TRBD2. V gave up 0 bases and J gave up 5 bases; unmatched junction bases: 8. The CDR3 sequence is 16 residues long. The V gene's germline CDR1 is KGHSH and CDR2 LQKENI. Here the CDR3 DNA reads TGTGCCAGCTCACCACCGACGGGGGGGCTTTGGGAGACCCAGTACTTC. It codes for CASSPPTGGLWETQYF.

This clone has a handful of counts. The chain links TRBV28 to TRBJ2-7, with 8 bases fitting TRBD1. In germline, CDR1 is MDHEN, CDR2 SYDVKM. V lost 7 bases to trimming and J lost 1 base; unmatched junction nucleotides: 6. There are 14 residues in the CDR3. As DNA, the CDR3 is TGTGCCAGCACTTACCGGGACAGGTCCTACGAGCAGTACTTC. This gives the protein CASTYRDRSYEQYF.

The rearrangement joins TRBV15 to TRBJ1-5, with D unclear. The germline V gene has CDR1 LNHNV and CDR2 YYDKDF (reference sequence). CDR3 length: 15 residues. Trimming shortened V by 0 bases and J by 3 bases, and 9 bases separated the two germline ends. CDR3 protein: CATSRDHGYNQPQHF. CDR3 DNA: TGTGCCACCAGCAGAGATCACGGTTACAATCAGCCCCAGCATTTT.

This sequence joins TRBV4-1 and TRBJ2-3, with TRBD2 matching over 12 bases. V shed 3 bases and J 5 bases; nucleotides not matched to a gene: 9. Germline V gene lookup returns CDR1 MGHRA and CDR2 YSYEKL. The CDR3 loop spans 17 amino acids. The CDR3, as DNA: TGCGCCAGCAGCCAGCCTCTAGCGGGGGGGCGTAAAGATACGCAGTATTTT. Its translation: CASSQPLAGGRKDTQYF.

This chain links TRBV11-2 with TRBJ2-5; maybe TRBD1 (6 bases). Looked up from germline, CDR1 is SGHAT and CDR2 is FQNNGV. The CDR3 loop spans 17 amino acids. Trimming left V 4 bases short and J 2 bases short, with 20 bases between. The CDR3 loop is CASSSSGTPKNQETQYF. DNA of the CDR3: TGTGCCAGCAGCTCTTCCGGGACACCCAAAAATCAAGAGACCCAGTACTTC.

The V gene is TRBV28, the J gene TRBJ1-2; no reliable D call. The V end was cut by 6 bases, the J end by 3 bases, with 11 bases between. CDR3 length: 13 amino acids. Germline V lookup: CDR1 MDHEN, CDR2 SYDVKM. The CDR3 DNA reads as TGTGCCAGCAGCTCCGGGTCAGACTATGGCTACACCTTC. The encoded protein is CASSSGSDYGYTF.

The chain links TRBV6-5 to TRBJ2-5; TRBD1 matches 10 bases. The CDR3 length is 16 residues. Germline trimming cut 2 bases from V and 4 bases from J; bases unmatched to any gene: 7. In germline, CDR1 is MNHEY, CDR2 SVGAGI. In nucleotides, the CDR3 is TGTGCCAGCAGTTACCTGAGGACAGGGGGGGGAGAGACCCAGTACTTC. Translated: CASSYLRTGGGETQYF.

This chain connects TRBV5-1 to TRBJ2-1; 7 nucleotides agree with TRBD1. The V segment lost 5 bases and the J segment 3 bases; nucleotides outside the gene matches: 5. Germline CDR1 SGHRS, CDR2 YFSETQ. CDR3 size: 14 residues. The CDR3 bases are TGCGCCAGCAGTAGTGGACAGGACTACAATGAGCAGTTCTTC. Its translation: CASSSGQDYNEQFF.

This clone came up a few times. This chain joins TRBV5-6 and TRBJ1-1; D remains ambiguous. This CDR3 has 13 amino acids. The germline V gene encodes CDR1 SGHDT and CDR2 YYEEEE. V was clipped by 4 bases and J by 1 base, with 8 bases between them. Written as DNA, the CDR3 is TGTGCCAGCAGCGCGCTTGGGAACACTGAAGCTTTCTTT. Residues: CASSALGNTEAFF.

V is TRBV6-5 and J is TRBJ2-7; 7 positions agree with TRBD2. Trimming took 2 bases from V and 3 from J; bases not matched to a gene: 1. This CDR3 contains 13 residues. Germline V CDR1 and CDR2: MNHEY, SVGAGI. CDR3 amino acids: CASSYGGDYEQYF. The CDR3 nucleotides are TGTGCCAGCAGTTACGGGGGGGACTACGAGCAGTACTTC.

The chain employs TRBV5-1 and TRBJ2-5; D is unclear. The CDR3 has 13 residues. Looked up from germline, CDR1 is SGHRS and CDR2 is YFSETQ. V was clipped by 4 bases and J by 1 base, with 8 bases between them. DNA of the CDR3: TGCGCCAGCAGCCCTCACACCCAAGAGACCCAGTACTTC. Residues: CASSPHTQETQYF.

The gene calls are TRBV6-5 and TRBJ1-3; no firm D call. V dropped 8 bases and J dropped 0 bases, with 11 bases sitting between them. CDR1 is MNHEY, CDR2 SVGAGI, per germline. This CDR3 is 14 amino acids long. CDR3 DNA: TGTGCCAGCGGCCGACAAATCTCTGGAAACACCATATATTTT. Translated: CASGRQISGNTIYF.

For the CDR3, the DNA is TGCGCCAGCAGTCAGGGACAGGGGATCGACGAGCAGTACTTC. Translating it yields CASSQGQGIDEQYF. The rearrangement links TRBV23-1 to TRBJ2-7, with 10 bases identical to TRBD1. TRBV23-1 is designated an ORF whose function remains uncertain. V lost 3 bases, J lost 5 bases, and 4 bases stayed unmatched. The CDR3 spans 14 residues.

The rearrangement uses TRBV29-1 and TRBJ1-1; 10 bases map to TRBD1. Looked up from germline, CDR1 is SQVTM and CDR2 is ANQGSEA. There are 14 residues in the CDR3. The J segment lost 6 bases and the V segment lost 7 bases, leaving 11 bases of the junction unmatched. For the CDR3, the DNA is TGCAGCGGTTCTAGACAGGGGGCGGTCTCTGAAGCTTTCTTT. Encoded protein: CSGSRQGAVSEAFF.

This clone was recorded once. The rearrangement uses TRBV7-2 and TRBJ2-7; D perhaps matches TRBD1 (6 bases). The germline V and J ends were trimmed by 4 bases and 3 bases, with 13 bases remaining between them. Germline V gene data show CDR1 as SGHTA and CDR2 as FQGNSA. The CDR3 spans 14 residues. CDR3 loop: CASSSIYRDYEQYF. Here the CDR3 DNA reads TGTGCCAGCAGCTCTATTTACAGGGACTACGAGCAGTACTTC.

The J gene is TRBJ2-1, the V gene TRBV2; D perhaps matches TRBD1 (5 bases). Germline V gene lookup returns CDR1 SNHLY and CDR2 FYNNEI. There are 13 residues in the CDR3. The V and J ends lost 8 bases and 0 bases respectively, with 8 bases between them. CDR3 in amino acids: CASGASSYNEQFF. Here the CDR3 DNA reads TGTGCCAGCGGGGCTAGCTCCTACAATGAGCAGTTCTTC. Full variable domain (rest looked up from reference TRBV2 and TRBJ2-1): EPEVTQTPSHQVTQMGQEVILRCVPISNHLYFYWYRQILGQKVEFLVSFYNNEISEKSEIFDDQFSVERPDGSNFTLKIRSTKLEDSAMYFCASGASSYNEQFFGPGTRLTVL.

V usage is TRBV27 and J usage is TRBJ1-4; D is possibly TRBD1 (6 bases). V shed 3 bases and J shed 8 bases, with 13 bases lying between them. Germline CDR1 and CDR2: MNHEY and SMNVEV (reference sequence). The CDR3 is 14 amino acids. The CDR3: CASSFGLGGEKLFF. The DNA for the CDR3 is TGTGCCAGCAGTTTTGGTTTAGGGGGAGAAAAACTGTTTTTT.

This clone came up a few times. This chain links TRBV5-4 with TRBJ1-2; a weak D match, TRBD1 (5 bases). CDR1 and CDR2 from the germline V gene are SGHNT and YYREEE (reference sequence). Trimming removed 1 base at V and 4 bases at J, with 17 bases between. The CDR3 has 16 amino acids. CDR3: CASSLKLSGLGYGYTF. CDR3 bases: TGTGCCAGCAGCTTGAAATTATCAGGGCTGGGCTATGGCTACACCTTC. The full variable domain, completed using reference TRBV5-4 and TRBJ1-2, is ETGVTQSPTHLIKTRGQQVTLRCSSQSGHNTVSWYQQALGQGPQFIFQYYREEENGRGNFPPRFSGLQFPNYSSELNVNALELDDSALYLCASSLKLSGLGYGYTFGSGTRLTVV.

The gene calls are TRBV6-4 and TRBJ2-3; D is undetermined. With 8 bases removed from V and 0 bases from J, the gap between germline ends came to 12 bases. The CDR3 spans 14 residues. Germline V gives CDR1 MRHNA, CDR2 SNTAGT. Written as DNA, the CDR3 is TGTGCCAGCTCTAGATTTTCTAGCACAGATACGCAGTATTTT. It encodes CASSRFSSTDTQYF.

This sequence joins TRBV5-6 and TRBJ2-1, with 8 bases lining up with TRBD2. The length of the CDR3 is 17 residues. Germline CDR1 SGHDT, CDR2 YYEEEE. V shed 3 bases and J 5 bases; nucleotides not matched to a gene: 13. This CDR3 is CASSSIDRDGGDNEQFF. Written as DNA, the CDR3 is TGTGCCAGCAGCTCAATAGACCGGGACGGGGGGGACAATGAGCAGTTCTTC.

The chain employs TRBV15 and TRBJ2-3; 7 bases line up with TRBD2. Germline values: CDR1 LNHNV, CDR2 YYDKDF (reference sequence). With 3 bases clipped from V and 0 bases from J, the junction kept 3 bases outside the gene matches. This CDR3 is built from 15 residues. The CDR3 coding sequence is TGTGCCACCAGCAGGACTAGCTCTAGCACAGATACGCAGTATTTT. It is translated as CATSRTSSSTDTQYF.